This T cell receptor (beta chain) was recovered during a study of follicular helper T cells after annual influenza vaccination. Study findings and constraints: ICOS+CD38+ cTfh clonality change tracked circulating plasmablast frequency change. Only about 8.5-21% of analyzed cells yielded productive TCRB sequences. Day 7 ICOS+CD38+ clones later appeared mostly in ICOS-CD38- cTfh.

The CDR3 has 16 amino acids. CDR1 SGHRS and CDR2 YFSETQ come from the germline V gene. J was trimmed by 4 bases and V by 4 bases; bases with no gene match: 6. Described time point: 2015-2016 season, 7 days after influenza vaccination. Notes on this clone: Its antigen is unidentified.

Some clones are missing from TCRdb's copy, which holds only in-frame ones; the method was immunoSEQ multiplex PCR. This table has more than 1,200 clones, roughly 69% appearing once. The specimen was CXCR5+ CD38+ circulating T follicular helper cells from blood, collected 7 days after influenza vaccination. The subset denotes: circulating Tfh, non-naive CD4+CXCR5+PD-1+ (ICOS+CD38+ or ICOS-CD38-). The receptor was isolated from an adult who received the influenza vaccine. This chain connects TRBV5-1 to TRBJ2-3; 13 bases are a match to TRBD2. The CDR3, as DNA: TGCGCCAGCAGCGTTGGGACTAGCGGGGCTTCAGATACGCAGTATTTT. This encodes CASSVGTSGASDTQYF.